This T cell receptor (beta chain) was documented in a study of beta chain features in type 1 diabetes. CDR1 and CDR2 (germline): SGHDN, FVKESK. The junction had 6 bases not matched to a gene; V was cut back by 11 bases and J by 2 bases. CDR3 length: 13 residues. TCRB transcripts that were expressed got sequenced, as all of the isolated RNA had been reverse transcribed. Clones were sequenced by immunoSEQ multiplex PCR, and TCRdb holds only the in-frame ones, with some missing. The top ten clones hold about 0.017% of a sample with about 400,000 clones, roughly an eighth of them seen once. Each of the CD4+ naive, central memory, regulatory and stem cell-like memory populations was sorted via CD45RO/CCR7/CD25/CD127/CD95/CD27.

The receptor's source is a man between 18 and 35 years old in good health. Sequenced: naive CD4+ T cells from blood. This sequence joins TRBV14 and TRBJ1-5; TRBD1 aligns across 7 bases. In DNA form, the CDR3 reads TGTGCCTTGCGAGACAGGGGCAATCAGCCCCAGCATTTT. Amino acids: CALRDRGNQPQHF.